This T cell receptor beta chain appears in the sequencing data of a study of blood T cell repertoires in COVID-19 (dated by TCRdb to the early 2020s). Some background on the complete study: Samples from collaborators originated in the United States, Italy and Spain and spanned both the acute and convalescent phases of COVID-19. The repertoires were made available in a free public database intended to serve as a resource for research on the immune response to SARS-CoV-2. The sample metadata nearly always contained a de-identified subject ID, COVID-19 status, age in years and sex. Where available, HLA class I and class II types were taken from metadata supplied by the sample provider and were not determined by assay-based typing. The material from the prospective study consisted of cDNA or gDNA derived from T cells, B-cell-depleted T cells, or PBMCs. The dataset comprised deeply sampled blood TCRbeta repertoires from subjects exposed to, actively infected with, or recovered from COVID-19. Samples came from the ongoing ImmuneRACE study (first 160 participants) plus 1,254 subjects from 6 global collaborators. Study-level results and caveats: Clinical and demographic metadata were provided uncurated, with the amount varying by source and participant.

Each collaborating institution followed its own protocols to collect whole blood in K2EDTA tubes. For TCRbeta analysis, collaborators shipped samples as frozen whole blood, isolated PBMCs, or DNA extracted from either of those sample types. This clone was detected only a few times. Its antigen specificity is not known. No clone much larger than this one lies a single base away; base qualities are absent. CDR1 LGHDT and CDR2 YNNKEL were looked up in the germline V gene (reference sequence). V loses 4 bases at its end and J loses 4 bases; junction bases beyond the gene matches: 3. Including cysteine and phenylalanine, the CDR3 has 13 amino acids. Only CDR3 DNA is held: 39 bases, read in frame from base 1. TCRbeta CDR3 regions were amplified from genomic DNA by means of the immunoSEQ Assay, a bias-controlled multiplex PCR. The authors' pipeline ran thus. Nucleated cell counts per sample were estimated from amplification of reference gene primers within the assay. To quantify the absolute abundance of each unique TCRbeta CDR3 rearrangement, sequence reads were collapsed and filtered. For each sample, productive Simpson clonality was calculated as the square root of Simpson's diversity index over productive rearrangements. TCRdb took over this immuneACCESS table, retaining in-frame rearrangements with V and J assigned. Such tables are incomplete; in checked studies, under half of the missing clones stem from an unresolved V gene, and the remainder is unexplained. The V and J calls and the clone size are those of that table, but D and trimming were determined from the DNA. For this sample there are approximately 120,000 clones; around 83% appear just once. The top ten constitute about 10% of the sample.

The V and J genes are TRBV3-1 (or the pseudogene TRBV3-2) and TRBJ2-7, and 8 bases in between align with TRBD2. The sequence derives from a man between 60 and 75 years old with acute or convalescent COVID-19. Material for sequencing was peripheral blood. CDR3 loop: CASSPSGRYEQYF. The sequenced DNA: TGTGCCAGCAGCCCCAGCGGGAGATACGAGCAGTACTTC.